Following are 32 T cell receptor beta chains from one sample sequenced in a study of cytomegalovirus exposure and HLA in healthy donors (dated by TCRdb to about 2017). The library was built by means of the immunoSEQ multiplex PCR assay. Sourced from immuneACCESS, this table was stored by TCRdb with only in-frame sequences that have V and J called. A share of the clones is absent; for the studies checked, an unresolved V gene accounts for under half, and the remainder has no known explanation. The sample has tens of thousands of clones on record, approximately 96% of them singletons. The ten largest account for approximately 0.9% of the sample. The sample consisted of PBMCs. These receptors all stem from a man between 18 and 29 years old in good health and CMV-seronegative.

This rearrangement joins TRBV13 to TRBJ1-3; tentatively, D is TRBD1 (5 bases). Germline assignment: CDR1 PRHDT and CDR2 FYEKMQ (reference sequence). Deletions cut 0 bases from V and 10 bases from J, with 10 bases between. The CDR3 extends over 13 amino acids. DNA of the CDR3: TGTGCCAGCAGCTTAGGCCTTGGGGCTACCATATATTTT. Its translation: CASSLGLGATIYF.

V and J are TRBV7-9 and TRBJ1-2; 7 nucleotides match TRBD1. The CDR3 has 14 amino acids. Germline assignment: CDR1 SEHNR and CDR2 FQNEAQ (reference sequence). Trimming removed 1 base from V and 7 bases from J; junction bases left unmatched: 6. CDR3 nucleotide sequence: TGTGCCAGCAGCTTAGAGACAGGGCGGTCTGGCTACACCTTC. Protein product: CASSLETGRSGYTF.

V and J are TRBV5-1 and TRBJ1-3, with D perhaps TRBD1 (5 bases). The CDR3 contains 16 residues. The V gene lost 1 base and the J gene lost 2 bases, with 13 bases spanning the gap. CDR1 is SGHRS, CDR2 YFSETQ, per germline. The CDR3 DNA sequence: TGCGCCAGCAGCTTGCTGCCCAGGGTGGCTGGAAACACCATATATTTT. It is translated as CASSLLPRVAGNTIYF.

This chain uses TRBV29-1 with TRBJ2-2; D might be TRBD2 (5 bases). CDR1 SQVTM and CDR2 ANQGSEA come from the germline V gene. Trimming pared 1 base from V and 6 bases from J, leaving 12 bases between. The CDR3 is 14 residues long. The CDR3 region is CSVEVALRAGELFF. For the CDR3, the DNA is TGCAGCGTTGAAGTAGCGCTACGTGCCGGGGAGCTGTTTTTT.

The chain links TRBV5-5 to TRBJ2-3; TRBD2 matches at 15 bases. J gave up 4 bases and V 3 bases, and 3 bases lay outside the gene matches. CDR3 length: 16 amino acids. Germline CDR1 SGHKS, CDR2 YYEKEE (reference sequence). CDR3 coding DNA: TGTGCCAGCAGCTGGGGACTAGCGGGAGGCGCAGATACGCAGTATTTT. The encoded protein is CASSWGLAGGADTQYF.

The rearrangement joins TRBV19 to TRBJ2-1; TRBD1 might be the D (6 bases). This CDR3 is built from 15 residues. Germline assignment: CDR1 LNHDA and CDR2 SQIVND (reference sequence). V lost 3 bases, J lost 5 bases, and 14 bases lay in between. The CDR3 region is CASSIRGTGNNEQFF. The CDR3 DNA follows: TGTGCCAGTAGTATTAGGGGGACCGGAAACAATGAGCAGTTCTTC.

In this sample, this clone turned up once. The gene calls are TRBV9 and TRBJ2-2, with 7 bases that match TRBD2. Germline trimming cut 4 bases from V and 6 bases from J; bases unmatched to any gene: 9. In germline, CDR1 is SGDLS, CDR2 YYNGEE. CDR3 size: 15 residues. CDR3 sequence: CASSPTGGLAGELFF. The CDR3 DNA sequence: TGTGCCAGCAGCCCGACCGGCGGACTAGCCGGGGAGCTGTTTTTT.

The chain has TRBV7-9 and TRBJ2-5, with a possible D match to TRBD1 (5 bases). The germline V gene encodes CDR1 SEHNR and CDR2 FQNEAQ (reference sequence). The CDR3 covers 14 residues. Trimming took off 5 bases at V and 5 bases at J, with 15 bases between the two ends. The CDR3 sequence is CASSTAGFWETQYF. CDR3 in DNA: TGTGCCAGCAGCACCGCAGGGTTTTGGGAGACCCAGTACTTC.

This chain links TRBV19 with TRBJ2-7; 14 bases map to TRBD2. Germline CDR1 LNHDA, CDR2 SQIVND (reference sequence). CDR3 length: 15 residues. With V trimmed by 3 bases and J by 5 bases, 3 bases remained unmatched. CDR3 bases: TGTGCCAGTAGTATCGGGACTAGCGGGAGAAACGAGCAGTACTTC. Its protein is CASSIGTSGRNEQYF.

This chain joins TRBV28 and TRBJ2-7; D may be TRBD1 (6 bases). Germline-derived CDR1 and CDR2 are MDHEN and SYDVKM. Trimming removed 2 bases at V and 8 bases at J, with 19 bases between. The CDR3 is made up of 15 amino acids. The CDR3 protein is CASSLGWNREKKQYF. DNA for the CDR3: TGTGCCAGCAGTTTAGGTTGGAACAGGGAAAAAAAGCAGTACTTC. The variable domain in full, completed from reference TRBV28 and TRBJ2-7, reads DVKVTQSSRYLVKRTGEKVFLECVQDMDHENMFWYRQDPGLGLRLIYFSYDVKMKEKGDIPEGYSVSREKKERFSLILESASTNQTSMYLCASSLGWNREKKQYFGPGTRLTVT.

The chain recombines TRBV25-1 with TRBJ2-1; D unresolved. CDR1 is MGHDK and CDR2 is SYGVNS in the germline V gene. The CDR3 is 16 residues long. The ends were cut back, 3 bases at V and 0 bases at J, with 12 bases in the middle. For the CDR3, the DNA is TGTGCCAGCAGTGATATGAGCACGAGCTCCTACAATGAGCAGTTCTTC. It codes for CASSDMSTSSYNEQFF.

The chain uses TRBV25-1 and TRBJ2-1; TRBD1 agrees at 9 bases. The CDR3 loop spans 16 amino acids. J lost 4 bases, V lost 1 base, and 5 bases had no gene match. Per germline, CDR1 MGHDK and CDR2 SYGVNS. CDR3 in amino acids: CASSEWGTGIYNEQFF. DNA for the CDR3: TGTGCCAGCAGTGAATGGGGGACAGGGATTTACAATGAGCAGTTCTTC.

The chain has TRBV5-1 and TRBJ2-5; D might be TRBD1 (6 bases). Trimming removed 4 bases at V and 5 bases at J, with 21 bases between. The CDR3 runs to 16 residues. Germline V lookup: CDR1 SGHRS, CDR2 YFSETQ. CDR3 DNA sequence: TGCGCCAGCAGCCCCGCCGGTACAGGGTTTCGGGAGACCCAGTACTTC. Translated, it gives CASSPAGTGFRETQYF.

This clone was seen only once. The CDR3 is CASSLGSRGGNEQFF. The CDR3 DNA follows: TGCGCCAGCAGCTTGGGGTCGCGGGGAGGGAATGAGCAGTTCTTC. The chain uses TRBV5-1 and TRBJ2-1; 7 bases agree with TRBD2. The germline V gene encodes CDR1 SGHRS and CDR2 YFSETQ. Unmatched junction bases numbered 7, after V lost 0 bases and J lost 7 bases. The CDR3 is 15 amino acids.

The J gene is TRBJ2-3, the V gene TRBV15; D gene ambiguous. The CDR3 runs 13 residues. The V gene lost 1 base and the J gene lost 8 bases, with 10 bases spanning the gap. CDR1 is LNHNV and CDR2 is YYDKDF in the germline V gene (reference sequence). The CDR3 DNA is TGTGCCACCAGCAGAGTCGGCCGAGGTACGCAGTATTTT. As protein: CATSRVGRGTQYF.

This chain uses TRBV7-6 with TRBJ2-7; maybe TRBD2 (5 bases). V lost 5 bases and J 2 bases, leaving 19 bases between the germline ends. Germline loops: CDR1 SGHVS, CDR2 FNYEAQ. The length of the CDR3 is 16 residues. In DNA form, the CDR3 reads TGTGCCAGCAGCACCAGTTCCAGGAGGACGACCTACGAGCAGTACTTC. It is translated as CASSTSSRRTTYEQYF. The full variable domain, rest sourced from reference TRBV7-6 and TRBJ2-7, is GAGVSQSPRYKVTKRGQDVALRCDPISGHVSLYWYRQALGQGPEFLTYFNYEAQQDKSGLPNDRFSAERPEGSISTLTIQRTEQRDSAMYRCASSTSSRRTTYEQYFGPGTRLTVT.

The chain couples TRBV29-1 to TRBJ2-7; 8 nucleotides line up with TRBD2. Germline values: CDR1 SQVTM, CDR2 ANQGSEA. Trimming cost V 5 bases and J 0 bases; bases outside gene matches: 24. CDR3 size: 20 residues. The CDR3 DNA reads as TGCAGCGTTCCTCCACCCCCCGGGAGGGGTGGGCGCCAAGGCTCCTACGAGCAGTACTTC. Its protein is CSVPPPPGRGGRQGSYEQYF.

V gene TRBV6-5 combines with J gene TRBJ2-7; 10 bases line up with TRBD2. The germline CDR1 and CDR2 sequences are MNHEY and SVGAGI. The CDR3 totals 16 residues. The V and J ends lost 2 bases and 2 bases, in that order; junction bases with no gene match: 6. Here the CDR3 DNA reads TGTGCCAGCAGTTACGCAGGACTAGCGGATGCCTACGAGCAGTACTTC. This translates into CASSYAGLADAYEQYF.

The V call is TRBV6-1, the J call TRBJ2-2, with 8 bases identical to TRBD1. Germline CDR1 and CDR2: MNHNS and SASEGT. V lost 2 bases and J lost 6; bases outside the gene matches: 5. The length of the CDR3 is 15 residues. CDR3 nucleotides: TGTGCCAGCAGTGAATTCCCCAGGGGGCCCGGGGAGCTGTTTTTT. It translates to CASSEFPRGPGELFF.

This chain's CDR3 is CASSEDRGNTEAFF. CDR3 DNA sequence: TGTGCCAGCAGTGAAGACAGGGGAAACACTGAAGCTTTCTTT. The V call is TRBV6-1, the J call TRBJ1-1; TRBD1 matches at 7 bases. Germline CDR1 is MNHNS and CDR2 is SASEGT. The V segment lost 1 base and the J segment 2 bases; nucleotides outside the gene matches: 1. The CDR3 spans 14 residues.

The gene calls are TRBV7-2 and TRBJ2-7, with 8 bases lining up with TRBD2. This CDR3 has 15 amino acids. The ends lost 5 bases at V and 1 base at J; junction bases unmatched: 7. The germline V gene encodes CDR1 SGHTA and CDR2 FQGNSA. The CDR3: CASSVRAGESYEQYF. The CDR3 DNA is TGTGCCAGCAGCGTTCGAGCGGGAGAGTCCTACGAGCAGTACTTC. Full variable domain (outside the CDR3, taken from reference TRBV7-2 and TRBJ2-7): GAGVSQSPSNKVTEKGKDVELRCDPISGHTALYWYRQSLGQGLEFLIYFQGNSAPDKSGLPSDRFSAERTGGSVSTLTIQRTQQEDSAVYLCASSVRAGESYEQYFGPGTRLTVT.

V and J are TRBV5-4 and TRBJ2-2; 7 bases align to TRBD2. This CDR3 is built from 16 residues. The junction had 3 bases not matched to a gene; V was cut back by 0 bases and J by 1 base. The V gene's germline CDR1 is SGHNT and CDR2 YYREEE (reference sequence). In nucleotides, the CDR3 is TGTGCCAGCAGCTTGGGGCGGGAGAGGAACACCGGGGAGCTGTTTTTT. This sequence encodes CASSLGRERNTGELFF.

This clone was observed a handful of times. The V call is TRBV14, the J call TRBJ2-7; 7 positions agree with TRBD2. The CDR3 extends over 13 amino acids. Germline loops: CDR1 SGHDN, CDR2 FVKESK. In DNA form, the CDR3 reads TGTGCTTCGGGAGGTCATAGCTCCTACGAGCAGTACTTC. Its translation is CASGGHSSYEQYF. Variable domain in full (rest from reference TRBV14 and TRBJ2-7): EAGVTQFPSHSVIEKGQTVTLRCDPISGHDNLYWYRRVMGKEIKFLLHFVKESKQDESGMPNNRFLAERTGGTYSTLKVQPAELEDSGVYFCASGGHSSYEQYFGPGTRLTVT.

CDR3 protein: CASSVDGAAYEQYF. Written as DNA, the CDR3 is TGTGCCAGCAGCGTAGACGGCGCGGCCTACGAGCAGTACTTC. The chain employs TRBV9 and TRBJ2-7; D is ambiguous. Germline CDR1 reads SGDLS; CDR2 reads YYNGEE. V was shortened by 0 bases and J by 2 bases, with 9 bases between the two germline ends. The CDR3 is 14 amino acids.

The chain couples TRBV7-2 to TRBJ2-7; tentatively, D is TRBD1 (5 bases). Germline-derived CDR1 and CDR2 are SGHTA and FQGNSA. The CDR3 covers 14 residues. The V end lost 6 bases, the J end lost 5 bases, and 17 bases lay between the germline ends. This CDR3 reads CASRASRWGNEQYF. In DNA form, the CDR3 reads TGTGCCAGCAGGGCTTCGCGTTGGGGCAACGAGCAGTACTTC.

The gene calls are TRBV4-1 and TRBJ2-6; maybe TRBD1 (6 bases). Germline lookup yields CDR1 MGHRA and CDR2 YSYEKL. V was pared by 2 bases and J by 0 bases, with 14 bases between. The CDR3 runs 18 residues. Here the CDR3 reads CASSQRDTPSSGANVLTF. For the CDR3, the DNA is TGCGCCAGCAGCCAAAGGGACACCCCATCCTCTGGGGCCAACGTCCTGACTTTC.

This chain links TRBV18 with TRBJ1-4, with D uncertain. V dropped 3 bases and J dropped 5 bases, with 13 bases sitting between them. CDR3 length equals 15 residues. Germline lookup yields CDR1 KGHSH and CDR2 LQKENI. In DNA form, the CDR3 reads TGTGCCAGCTCACCGCGGAGGACCCAAAATGAAAAACTGTTTTTT. Its protein is CASSPRRTQNEKLFF.

V usage is TRBV5-1 and J usage is TRBJ2-6; no definite D call. CDR1 is SGHRS and CDR2 is YFSETQ in the germline V gene. CDR3 length: 17 amino acids. Trimming removed 4 bases at V and 0 bases at J, with 14 bases between. CDR3 region: CASSPPMASSGANVLTF. The DNA of the CDR3 is TGCGCCAGCAGCCCCCCCATGGCTAGCTCTGGGGCCAACGTCCTGACTTTC.

V is TRBV5-6 and J is TRBJ1-4; D remains unclear. The V gene lost 3 bases and the J gene lost 2 bases, with 11 bases spanning the gap. Looked up from germline, CDR1 is SGHDT and CDR2 is YYEEEE. The CDR3 is 15 amino acids. As DNA, the CDR3 is TGTGCCAGCAGCTCGACAACCGTTACTAATGAAAAACTGTTTTTT. This translates into CASSSTTVTNEKLFF.

The V gene is TRBV7-9, the J gene TRBJ2-2; no reliable D call. The CDR3 runs 12 residues. Germline V CDR1 and CDR2: SEHNR, FQNEAQ (reference sequence). The V gene lost 6 bases and the J gene lost 2 bases, with 4 bases spanning the gap. CDR3 region: CASRQNTGELFF. In nucleotides, the CDR3 is TGTGCCAGCAGACAAAACACCGGGGAGCTGTTTTTT.

V gene TRBV2 combines with J gene TRBJ2-5; D unclear. Germline V gene lookup returns CDR1 SNHLY and CDR2 FYNNEI. The CDR3 spans 12 residues. V was trimmed by 10 bases and J by 4 bases, leaving 13 bases between them. In DNA form, the CDR3 reads TGTGCCACCCAAGACTCGGGAGAGACCCAGTACTTC. This sequence encodes CATQDSGETQYF.

The rearrangement links TRBV5-1 to TRBJ2-3, with D possibly matching TRBD2 (6 bases). The CDR3 length is 14 residues. The V end was cut by 5 bases, the J end by 6 bases, with 16 bases between. CDR1 and CDR2 (germline): SGHRS, YFSETQ. CDR3 sequence (DNA): TGCGCCAGCAGTTTTTGGGGGGTCGTCGATACGCAGTATTTT. Translating gives CASSFWGVVDTQYF.